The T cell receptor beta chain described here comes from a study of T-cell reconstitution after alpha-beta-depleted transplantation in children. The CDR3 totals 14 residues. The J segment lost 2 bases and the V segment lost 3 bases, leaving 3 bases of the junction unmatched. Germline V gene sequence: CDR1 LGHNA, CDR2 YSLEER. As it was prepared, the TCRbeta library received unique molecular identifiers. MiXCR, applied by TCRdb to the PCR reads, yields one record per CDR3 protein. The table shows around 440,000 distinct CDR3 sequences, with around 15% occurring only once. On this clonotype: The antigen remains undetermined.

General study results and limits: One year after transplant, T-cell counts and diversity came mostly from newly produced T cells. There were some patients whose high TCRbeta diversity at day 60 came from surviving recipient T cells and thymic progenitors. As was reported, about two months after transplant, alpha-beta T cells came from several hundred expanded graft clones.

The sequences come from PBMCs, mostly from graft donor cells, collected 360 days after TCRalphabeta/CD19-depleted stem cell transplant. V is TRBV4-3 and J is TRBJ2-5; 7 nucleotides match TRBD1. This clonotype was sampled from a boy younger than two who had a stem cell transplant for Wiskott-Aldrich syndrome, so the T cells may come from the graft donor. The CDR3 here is CASSHLTGQETQYF. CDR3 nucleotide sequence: TGCGCCAGCAGCCACTTGACAGGGCAAGAGACCCAGTACTTC.